The source of this TCR beta chain is a study of blood T cell repertoires in COVID-19. Overall study: COVID-19 samples collected from the United States, Italy and Spain covered acute and convalescent phases. Sources were T cells, B-cell-depleted T cells, or PBMCs; the material itself was cDNA or gDNA.

Trimming removed 0 bases at V and 7 bases at J, with 19 bases between. Germline V lookup: CDR1 SNHLY, CDR2 FYNNEI. This CDR3 is built from 16 residues. Profiled with immunoSEQ multiplex PCR; TCRdb holds only in-frame clones, not every one. The sample lists around 270,000 clones, roughly 84% occurring once. This sequence was found in a woman aged 40 to 50 who had recovered from COVID-19. The J gene is TRBJ2-7, the V gene TRBV2; D might be TRBD2 (5 bases). What was sequenced was peripheral blood. The CDR3 here is CASSEAGRALAREQYF. The CDR3 DNA follows: TGTGCCAGCAGTGAAGCAGGGCGGGCGTTGGCTAGGGAGCAGTACTTC.